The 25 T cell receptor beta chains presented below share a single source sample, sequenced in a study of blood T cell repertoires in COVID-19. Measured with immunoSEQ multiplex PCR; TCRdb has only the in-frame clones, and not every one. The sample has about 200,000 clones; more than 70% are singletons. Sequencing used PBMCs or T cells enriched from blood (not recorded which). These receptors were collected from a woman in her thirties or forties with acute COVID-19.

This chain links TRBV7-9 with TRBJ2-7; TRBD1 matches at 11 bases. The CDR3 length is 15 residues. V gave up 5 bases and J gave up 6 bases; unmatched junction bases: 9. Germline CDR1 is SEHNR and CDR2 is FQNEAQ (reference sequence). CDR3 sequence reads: CASSPGTGGTAEQYF. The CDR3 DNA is TGTGCCAGCAGCCCGGGGACAGGGGGTACTGCCGAGCAGTACTTC.

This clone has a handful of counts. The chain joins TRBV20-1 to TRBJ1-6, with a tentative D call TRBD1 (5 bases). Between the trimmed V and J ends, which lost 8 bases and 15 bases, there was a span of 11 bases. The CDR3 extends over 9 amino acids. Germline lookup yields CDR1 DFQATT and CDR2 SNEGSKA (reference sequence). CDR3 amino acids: CSSQGFLHF. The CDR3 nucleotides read TGCAGTTCTCAGGGCTTCCTCCACTTT.

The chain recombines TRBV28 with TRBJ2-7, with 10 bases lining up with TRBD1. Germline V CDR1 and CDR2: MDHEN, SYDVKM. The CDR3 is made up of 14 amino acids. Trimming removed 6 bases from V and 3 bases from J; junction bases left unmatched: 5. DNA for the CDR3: TGTGCCAGCAGCAGGACAGGGGGGATCTACGAGCAGTACTTC. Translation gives CASSRTGGIYEQYF.

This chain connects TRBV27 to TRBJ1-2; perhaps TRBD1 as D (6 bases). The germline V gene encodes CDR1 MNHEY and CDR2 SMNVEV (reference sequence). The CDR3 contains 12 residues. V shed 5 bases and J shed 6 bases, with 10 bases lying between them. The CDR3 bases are TGTGCCAGCAGTGGTTGGGGGCATGGCTACACCTTC. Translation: CASSGWGHGYTF.

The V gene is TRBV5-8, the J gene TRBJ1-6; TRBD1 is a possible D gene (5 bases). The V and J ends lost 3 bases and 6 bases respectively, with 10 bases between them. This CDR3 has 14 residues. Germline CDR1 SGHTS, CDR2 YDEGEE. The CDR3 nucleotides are TGTGCCAGCAGCTCGGACCAGGGTAATTCACCCCTCCACTTT. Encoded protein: CASSSDQGNSPLHF.

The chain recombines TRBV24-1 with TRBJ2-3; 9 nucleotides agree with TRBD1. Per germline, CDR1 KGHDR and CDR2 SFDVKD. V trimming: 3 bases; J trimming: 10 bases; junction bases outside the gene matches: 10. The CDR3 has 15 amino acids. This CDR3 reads CATSDAQGALMAQYF. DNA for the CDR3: TGTGCCACCAGTGATGCACAGGGGGCTCTGATGGCGCAGTATTTT.

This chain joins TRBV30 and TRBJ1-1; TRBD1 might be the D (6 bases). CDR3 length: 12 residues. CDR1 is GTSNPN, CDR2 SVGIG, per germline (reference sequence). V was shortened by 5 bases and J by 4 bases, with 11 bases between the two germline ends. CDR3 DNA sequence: TGTGCCTGGTACAGGGTTGCCACTGAAGCTTTCTTT. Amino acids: CAWYRVATEAFF.

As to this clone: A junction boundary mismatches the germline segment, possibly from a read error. The CDR3: CASSYGTSDTDTQYF. The CDR3 DNA sequence: TGTGCTAGCAGTTACGGGACTAGCGACACAGATACGCAGTATTTT. The rearrangement links TRBV7-7 to TRBJ2-3, with 10 bases fitting TRBD2. CDR1 and CDR2 (germline): SSHAT, FNYEAQ (reference sequence). This CDR3 has 15 residues.

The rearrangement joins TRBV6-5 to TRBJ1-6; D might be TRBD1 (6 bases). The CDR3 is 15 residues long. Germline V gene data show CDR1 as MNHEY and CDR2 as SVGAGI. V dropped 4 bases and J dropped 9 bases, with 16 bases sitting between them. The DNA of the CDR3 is TGTGCCAGCAGTTTCCAATCAGGGGAGAGTTCACCCCTCCACTTT. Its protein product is CASSFQSGESSPLHF.

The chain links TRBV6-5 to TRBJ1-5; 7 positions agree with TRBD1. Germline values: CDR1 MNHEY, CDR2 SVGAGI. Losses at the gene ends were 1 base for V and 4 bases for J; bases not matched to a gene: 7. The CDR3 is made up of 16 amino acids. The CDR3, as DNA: TGTGCCAGCAGTTACTTACCCAGGGGGTATAATCAGCCCCAGCATTTT. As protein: CASSYLPRGYNQPQHF.

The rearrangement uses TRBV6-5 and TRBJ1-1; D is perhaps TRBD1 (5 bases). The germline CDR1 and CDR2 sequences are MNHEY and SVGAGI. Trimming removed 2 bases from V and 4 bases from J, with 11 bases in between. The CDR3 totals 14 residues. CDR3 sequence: CASSYRQGSTEAFF. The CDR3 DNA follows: TGTGCCAGCAGTTACCGGCAGGGCAGCACTGAAGCTTTCTTT.

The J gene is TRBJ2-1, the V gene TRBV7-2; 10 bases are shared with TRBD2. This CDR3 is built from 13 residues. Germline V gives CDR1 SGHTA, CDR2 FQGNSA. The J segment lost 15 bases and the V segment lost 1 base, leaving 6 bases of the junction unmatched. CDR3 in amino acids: CASSLGPSGSPFF. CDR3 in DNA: TGTGCCAGCAGCTTAGGGCCTAGCGGGAGTCCGTTCTTC.

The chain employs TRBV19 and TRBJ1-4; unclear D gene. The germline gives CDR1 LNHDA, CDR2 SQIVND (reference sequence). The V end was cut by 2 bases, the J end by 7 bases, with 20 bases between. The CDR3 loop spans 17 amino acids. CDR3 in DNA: TGTGCCAGTAGTATACACCCACGTCGCGGGTATAGTGAAAAACTGTTTTTT. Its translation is CASSIHPRRGYSEKLFF.

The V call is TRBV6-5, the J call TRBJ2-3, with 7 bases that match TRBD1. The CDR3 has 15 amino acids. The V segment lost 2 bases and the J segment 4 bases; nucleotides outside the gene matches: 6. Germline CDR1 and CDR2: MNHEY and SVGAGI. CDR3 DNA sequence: TGTGCCAGCAGTTACCCTCGACAGGGCCCAGATACGCAGTATTTT. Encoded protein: CASSYPRQGPDTQYF.

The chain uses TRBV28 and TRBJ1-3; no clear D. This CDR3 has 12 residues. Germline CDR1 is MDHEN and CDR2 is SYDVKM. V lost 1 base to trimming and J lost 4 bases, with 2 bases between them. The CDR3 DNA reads TGTGCCAGCAGTTTATCGGGAAACACCATATATTTT. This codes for CASSLSGNTIYF.

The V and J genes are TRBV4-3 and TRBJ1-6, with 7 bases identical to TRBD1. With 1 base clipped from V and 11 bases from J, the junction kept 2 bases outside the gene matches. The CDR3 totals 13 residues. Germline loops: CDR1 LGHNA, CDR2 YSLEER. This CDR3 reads CASSQVQGAPLHF. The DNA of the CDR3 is TGCGCCAGCAGCCAAGTGCAGGGGGCACCCCTCCACTTT.

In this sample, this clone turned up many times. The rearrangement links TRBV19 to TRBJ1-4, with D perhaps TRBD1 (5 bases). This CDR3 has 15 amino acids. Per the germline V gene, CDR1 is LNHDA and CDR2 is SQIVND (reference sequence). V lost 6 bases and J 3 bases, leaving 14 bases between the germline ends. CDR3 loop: CASRLSDSSNEKLFF. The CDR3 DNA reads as TGTGCCAGTAGGTTATCAGACAGTTCTAATGAAAAACTGTTTTTT. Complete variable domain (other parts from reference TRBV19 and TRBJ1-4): DGGITQSPKYLFRKEGQNVTLSCEQNLNHDAMYWYRQDPGQGLRLIYYSQIVNDFQKGDIAEGYSVSREKKESFPLTVTSAQKNPTAFYLCASRLSDSSNEKLFFGSGTQLSVL.

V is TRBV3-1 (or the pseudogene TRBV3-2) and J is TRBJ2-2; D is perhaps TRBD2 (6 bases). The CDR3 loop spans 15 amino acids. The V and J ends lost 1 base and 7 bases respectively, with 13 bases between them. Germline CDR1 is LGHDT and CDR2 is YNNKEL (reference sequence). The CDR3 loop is CASSQVTRGGGELFF. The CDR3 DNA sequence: TGTGCCAGCAGCCAAGTTACGAGGGGAGGCGGGGAGCTGTTTTTT.

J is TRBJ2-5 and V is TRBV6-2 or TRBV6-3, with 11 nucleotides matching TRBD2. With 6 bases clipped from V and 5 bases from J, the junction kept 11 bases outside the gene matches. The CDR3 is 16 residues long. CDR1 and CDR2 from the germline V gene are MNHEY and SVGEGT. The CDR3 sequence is CASSSQLAGVRETQYF. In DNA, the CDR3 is TGTGCCAGCAGCAGCCAACTAGCGGGAGTCCGGGAGACCCAGTACTTC.

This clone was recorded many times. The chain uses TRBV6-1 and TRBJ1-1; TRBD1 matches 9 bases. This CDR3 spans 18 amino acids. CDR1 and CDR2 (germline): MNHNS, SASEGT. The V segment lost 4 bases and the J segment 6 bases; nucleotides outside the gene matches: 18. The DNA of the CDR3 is TGTGCCAGCAGTGTACTGTTAAACAGGGGGCCCAACGAGGCTGAAGCTTTCTTT. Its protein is CASSVLLNRGPNEAEAFF.

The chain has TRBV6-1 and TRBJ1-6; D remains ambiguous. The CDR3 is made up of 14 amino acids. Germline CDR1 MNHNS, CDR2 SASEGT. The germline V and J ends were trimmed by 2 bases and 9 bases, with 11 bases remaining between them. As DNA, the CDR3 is TGTGCCAGCAGTGAACTAACCTTAGTTTCACCCCTCCACTTT. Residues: CASSELTLVSPLHF.

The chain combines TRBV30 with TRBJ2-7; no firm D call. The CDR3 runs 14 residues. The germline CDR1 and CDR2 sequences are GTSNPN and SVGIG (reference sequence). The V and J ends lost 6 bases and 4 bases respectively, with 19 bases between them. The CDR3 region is CACVPGAYLYEQYF. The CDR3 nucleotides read TGTGCCTGTGTGCCAGGTGCTTACTTATACGAGCAGTACTTC. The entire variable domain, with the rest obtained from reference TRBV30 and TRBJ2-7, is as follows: SQTIHQWPATLVQPVGSPLSLECTVEGTSNPNLYWYRQAAGRGLQLLFYSVGIGQISSEVPQNLSASRPQDRQFILSSKKLLLSDSGFYLCACVPGAYLYEQYFGPGTRLTVT.

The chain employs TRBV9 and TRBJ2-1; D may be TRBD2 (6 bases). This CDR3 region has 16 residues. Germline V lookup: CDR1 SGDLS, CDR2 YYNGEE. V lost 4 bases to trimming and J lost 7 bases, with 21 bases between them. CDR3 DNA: TGTGCCAGCAGCCCCGACTCGCGGGGTCGTTGGAATGAGCAGTTCTTC. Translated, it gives CASSPDSRGRWNEQFF.

The CDR3: CASSPPGGSGANVLTF. Here the CDR3 DNA reads TGTGCCAGCAGCCCCCCGGGGGGATCTGGGGCCAACGTCCTGACTTTC. The chain combines TRBV5-4 with TRBJ2-6; 7 nucleotides line up with TRBD2. CDR1 and CDR2 (germline): SGHNT, YYREEE (reference sequence). The trim removed 4 bases at V and 1 base at J, leaving 5 bases unmatched. The CDR3 runs to 16 residues. The full variable domain, rest sourced from reference TRBV5-4 and TRBJ2-6, is ETGVTQSPTHLIKTRGQQVTLRCSSQSGHNTVSWYQQALGQGPQFIFQYYREEENGRGNFPPRFSGLQFPNYSSELNVNALELDDSALYLCASSPPGGSGANVLTFGAGSRLTVL.

This CDR3 is CAWNSGTGVSNQPQHF. The CDR3 DNA sequence: TGTGCCTGGAATTCTGGGACAGGGGTCAGCAATCAGCCCCAGCATTTT. The chain recombines TRBV30 with TRBJ1-5, with 10 nucleotides matching TRBD1. Trimming took 4 bases from V and 1 from J; bases not matched to a gene: 7. CDR1 GTSNPN and CDR2 SVGIG come from the germline V gene (reference sequence). The CDR3 is made up of 16 amino acids.